The 3 T cell receptor beta chains reported below all come from one sample, sequenced in a study of PD-L1 blockade in urothelial cancer. Time point denoted: peripheral blood 6 weeks after treatment start. Clones were read by immunoSEQ multiplex PCR, and TCRdb kept only the in-frame ones, dropping some. The sample records more than 95,000 clones, around 88% being singletons. The material was PBMCs, obtained around atezolizumab (anti-PD-L1) treatment. The receptors were gathered from a man in his sixties with urothelial cancer.

The count of this clone is one. The chain joins TRBV2 to TRBJ2-7; D uncertain. Between the trimmed V and J ends, which lost 5 bases and 0 bases, there was a span of 8 bases. This CDR3 is 13 amino acids long. Per the germline V gene, CDR1 is SNHLY and CDR2 is FYNNEI. CDR3 DNA sequence: TGTGCCAGCAGTCTGTCGGGCTCCTACGAGCAGTACTTC. Amino acid sequence: CASSLSGSYEQYF.

This chain connects TRBV28 to TRBJ1-2; no clear D gene. With 2 bases removed from V and 0 bases from J, the gap between germline ends came to 19 bases. CDR1 is MDHEN, CDR2 SYDVKM, per germline. The CDR3 is 18 residues long. The CDR3 DNA follows: TGTGCCAGCAGTTTAGGACTTTCAGGACGGCCAACTAACTATGGCTACACCTTC. This sequence encodes CASSLGLSGRPTNYGYTF.

This clone has a single count. This chain joins TRBV19 and TRBJ2-5, with 15 positions matching TRBD2. Trimming at V came to 5 bases and at J to 4 bases, leaving 5 bases not matched to a gene. The CDR3 has 16 residues. CDR1 is LNHDA, CDR2 SQIVND, per germline (reference sequence). CDR3 in DNA: TGTGCCAGTAGTGGACTAGCGGGAGGGGGCGGAGAGACCCAGTACTTC. Encoded protein: CASSGLAGGGGETQYF.